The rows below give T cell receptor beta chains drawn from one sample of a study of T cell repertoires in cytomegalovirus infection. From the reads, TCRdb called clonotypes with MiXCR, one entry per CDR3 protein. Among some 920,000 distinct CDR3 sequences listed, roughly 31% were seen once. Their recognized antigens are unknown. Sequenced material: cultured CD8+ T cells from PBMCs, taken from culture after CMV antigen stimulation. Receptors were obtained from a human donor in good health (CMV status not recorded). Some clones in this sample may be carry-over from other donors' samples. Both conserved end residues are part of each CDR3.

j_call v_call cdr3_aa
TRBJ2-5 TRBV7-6 CASSPRTGVAETQYF
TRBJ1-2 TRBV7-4 CASSLAPQGAGYGYTF
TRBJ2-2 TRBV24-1 CATSESPGQGTLSWTGELFF
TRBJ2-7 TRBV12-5 CASGLVQEYSFYEQYF
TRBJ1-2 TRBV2 CASSVPGLGYGYTF
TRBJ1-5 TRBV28 CASSFKQGADQPQHF
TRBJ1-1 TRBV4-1 CASSQEALPNTEAFF
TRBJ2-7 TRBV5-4 CASSYLFGTSGGTYEQYF
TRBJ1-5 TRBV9 CASSEGGPYINQPQHF
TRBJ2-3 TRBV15 CATSTPGGLHDTQYF
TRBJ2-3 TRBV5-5 CASTAGQGSADTQYF
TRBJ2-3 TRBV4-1 CASSQRLAVTSTDTQYF
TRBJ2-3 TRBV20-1 CSARDLQSPEKLSTDTQYF
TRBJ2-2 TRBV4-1 CASSHAFNRGSTGELFF
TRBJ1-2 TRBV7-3 CASSLGDRRYYGYTF
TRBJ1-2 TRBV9 CASTNRVVGGYTF
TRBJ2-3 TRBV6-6 CANSVFHLLAGEEDTQYF
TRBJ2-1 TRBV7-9 CASSSPGRDNEQFF
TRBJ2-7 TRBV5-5 CASSLRATGALFQDEQYF
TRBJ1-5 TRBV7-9 CASSPDRKDQPQHF
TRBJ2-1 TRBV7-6 CASSSIFDEQFF
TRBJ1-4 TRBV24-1 CATSVSGFLEKLFF
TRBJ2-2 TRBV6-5 CASSQAPSLDTGELFF
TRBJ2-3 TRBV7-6 CASNLAEGRTDTQYF
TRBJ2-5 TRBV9 CASSVEGLQETQYF
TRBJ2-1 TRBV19 CASGTPLDEQFF
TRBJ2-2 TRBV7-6 CASVDRGPAGELFF
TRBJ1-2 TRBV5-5 CASSFDWTGGYNYGYTF
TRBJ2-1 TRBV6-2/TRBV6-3 CASSYPLGDEQFF
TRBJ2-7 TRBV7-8 CASSFPPNWGEYYEQYF
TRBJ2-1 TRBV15 CATSRGAQGNYNELFF
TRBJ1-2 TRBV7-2 CASSLVTTGTALFF
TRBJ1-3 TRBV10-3 CAISDADSGNTIYF
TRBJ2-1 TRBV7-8 CASSQYQGGGNEQFF
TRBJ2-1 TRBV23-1 CASSHNRDSYNEQFF
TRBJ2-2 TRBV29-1 CSVVRQAENTGELFF
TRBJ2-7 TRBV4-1 CASSQDSKGYEQYF
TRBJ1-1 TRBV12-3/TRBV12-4 CASRLHGGYTEAFF
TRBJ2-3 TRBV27 CASSLNRAGSTDTQYF
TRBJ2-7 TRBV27 CASSDGGNSYEQYF
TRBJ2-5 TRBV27 CASSLTVVGSVIKETQYF
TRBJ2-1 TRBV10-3 CAIRPGLAGVYNEQFF
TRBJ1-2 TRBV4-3 CASSQDPGPSSDGYTF
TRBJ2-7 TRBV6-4 CASSELGGASEQYF
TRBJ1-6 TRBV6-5 CASSYSPEPDYNSPLHF
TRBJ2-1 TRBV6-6 CASRKWAEQFF
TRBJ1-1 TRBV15 CATSRARGFMNTEAFF
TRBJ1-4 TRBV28 CASSFIGVRANEKLFF
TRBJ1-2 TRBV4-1 CASSQARQGLYYGYTF
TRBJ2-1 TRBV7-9 CASSPRPGLAGSESSYNEQFF
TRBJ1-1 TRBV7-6 CASSPNLGAYEAFF
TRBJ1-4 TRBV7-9 CASSRTGGREKLFF
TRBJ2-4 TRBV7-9 CASSSGVSKNIQYF
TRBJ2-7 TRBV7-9 CASSSDKGLYEQYF
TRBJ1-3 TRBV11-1 CASSLHSAPGNTIYF
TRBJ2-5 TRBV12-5 CASGPNSGGAFQETQYF
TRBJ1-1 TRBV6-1 CASSVLAGTEAFF
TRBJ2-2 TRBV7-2 CASSPRGTLNTRELFF
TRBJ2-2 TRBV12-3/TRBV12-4 CASSPDRETNTGELFF